Sequencing of this T cell receptor (beta chain) was carried out in a study of identical twins. Study-level points and caveats: Insertions were reduced in abundant cord blood beta clonotypes but not in memory repertoires.

Unique molecular identifiers were in the cDNA, with template-switch universal primer binding. TCRdb independently ran MiXCR on the 5' RACE reads; one entry per CDR3 protein. Among some 690,000 distinct CDR3 sequences listed, about 20% were seen once. This clonotype occurred many times. Antigen: not known. The junction departs from the called germline gene at one end, perhaps through a read error. The CDR3 has 13 amino acids. Per germline, CDR1 SGHRS and CDR2 YFSETQ. These data also featured in a second study, about T cells expressing NK-cell markers.

This sequence was found in a woman younger than 35 in good health. The chain links TRBV5-1 to TRBJ2-3; tentatively, D is TRBD2 (6 bases). The specimen was PBMCs. CDR3 loop: CASTEGSTDTQYF. The CDR3 bases are TGTGCCAGCACGGAGGGAAGCACAGATACGCAGTATTTT. Full variable domain (remainder filled in from reference TRBV5-1 and TRBJ2-3): KAGVTQTPRYLIKTRGQQVTLSCSPISGHRSVSWYQQTPGQGLQFLFEYFSETQRNKGNFPGRFSGRQFSNSRSEMNVSTLELGDSALYLCASTEGSTDTQYFGPGTRLTVL.